This is a list of T cell receptor beta chains from one sample in a study of blood T cells in healthy people across ages. TCRdb re-derived calls from the 5' RACE reads in MiXCR, one entry per CDR3 protein. The sample has 950,000 to 1,200,000 distinct CDR3 sequences, under 40% seen once. Sequencing was carried out using blood. The source of these receptors is a young man in good health. Both conserved end residues are part of each CDR3. Fields, in order: J gene, V gene, D gene, clone size, CDR3 DNA, CDR3 protein. D genes are given only for firm matches. The size of a clone is reported for some rows only, either as once, few or many, or as a class for expanded clones.

TRBJ2-7,TRBV20-1,NA,few,TGCAGTGCTTTCCGCCAGGGCTACGAGCAGTACTTC,CSAFRQGYEQYF
TRBJ1-4,TRBV7-8,NA,few,TGTGCCAGCACCCACCGCCCGACCCGTGGGGAAAAACTGTTTTTT,CASTHRPTRGEKLFF
TRBJ2-5,TRBV15,NA,few,TGTGCCACCAGCAGAGATCTAACAGTTGGGTTCCAAGAGACCCAGTACTTC,CATSRDLTVGFQETQYF
TRBJ2-7,TRBV20-1,NA,NA,TGCAGTGCTAGGGGCAGGGCCTACGAGCAGTACTTC,CSARGRAYEQYF
TRBJ1-5,TRBV20-1,NA,few,TGCAGTGCTAGAGATTCGGGTCGAGGGAGTCAGCCCCAGCATTTT,CSARDSGRGSQPQHF
TRBJ1-2,TRBV7-9,NA,few,TGTGCCAGCAGCTTAATGAGCCCAGGGTCCTATGGCTACACCTTC,CASSLMSPGSYGYTF
TRBJ2-3,TRBV12-3/TRBV12-4,TRBD2,NA,TGTGCCAGCAGTTTCCCCGGTAGCGGGGGGTGCACAGATACGCAGTATTTT,CASSFPGSGGCTDTQYF
TRBJ1-2,TRBV29-1,NA,once,TGCAGCGTTAGAGGGCCGGACGAGAGCTATGGCTACACCTTC,CSVRGPDESYGYTF
TRBJ2-1,TRBV11-2,NA,few,TGTGCCAGCAGCTTAGAGTCCGGGAATGAGCAGTTCTTC,CASSLESGNEQFF
TRBJ1-1,TRBV6-2/TRBV6-3,TRBD1,few,TGTGCCAGCGGGGGACAGGCAAACACTGAAGCTTTCTTT,CASGGQANTEAFF
TRBJ2-3,TRBV5-1,TRBD2,few,TGCGCCAGCAGCTCTTCTAGCGGGGGGGCCCAAGATACGCAGTATTTT,CASSSSSGGAQDTQYF
TRBJ1-1,TRBV9,TRBD1,few,TGTGCCAGCGCTAGGGGACAGTTGAACACTGAAGCTTTCTTT,CASARGQLNTEAFF
TRBJ2-1,TRBV7-9,NA,few,TGTGCCAGCAGCTTATTTGGACTACCGCAGGATGAGCAGTTCTTC,CASSLFGLPQDEQFF
TRBJ2-5,TRBV27,NA,NA,TGTGCCAGCAGTTTATCTGTCCAGAGCGAGACCCAGTACTTC,CASSLSVQSETQYF
TRBJ1-3,TRBV3-1,NA,once,TGTGCCAGCAGCCATAGCGGACACAACTCTGGAAACACCATATATTTT,CASSHSGHNSGNTIYF
TRBJ2-7,TRBV3-1,TRBD1,few,TGTGCCACCTCTAACGGGGACAGGGGAGGCGAGCAGTACTTC,CATSNGDRGGEQYF
TRBJ1-1,TRBV18,NA,once,TGTGCCAGCTCACCTTGGACGGGGGTTGGTATGAACACTGAAGCTTTCTTT,CASSPWTGVGMNTEAFF
TRBJ2-3,TRBV5-1,NA,NA,TGCGCCAGCACTCCAATTCGGGGGAGCACAGATACGCAGTATTTT,CASTPIRGSTDTQYF
TRBJ2-7,TRBV4-1,NA,NA,TGCGCCAGCAGCCAAGTACAGGGCTCCTACGAGCAGTACTTC,CASSQVQGSYEQYF
TRBJ1-4,TRBV6-1,NA,NA,TGTGCCAGCGCAGGAGGGTCCAATGAAAAACTGTTTTTT,CASAGGSNEKLFF
TRBJ2-4,TRBV9,TRBD2,NA,TGTGCCAGCAGCGGGGTCCCGGGACTAGTTTCCAATGAGCAGTACTTC,CASSGVPGLVSNEQYF
TRBJ1-1,TRBV6-5,NA,once,TGTGCCAGCAGCGACAGGTTAAGGTCTAAGGCTTTCTTT,CASSDRLRSKAFF
TRBJ2-7,TRBV4-3,TRBD1,few,TGCGCCAGCAGCCAAAACAGAGACAGGGCTCGGGAGCAGTACTTC,CASSQNRDRAREQYF
TRBJ1-2,TRBV4-1,NA,few,TGCGCCAGCAGCCAAGGCAAAGGAAACTATGGCTACACCTTC,CASSQGKGNYGYTF
TRBJ2-7,TRBV20-1,TRBD1,NA,TGCAGTGCTACCGGGACAGGGAGGGACTACGAGCAGTACTTC,CSATGTGRDYEQYF
TRBJ2-3,TRBV7-8,NA,NA,TGTGCCAGCAGCTTAAGGGACCCCCGGCCCGATACGCAGTATTTT,CASSLRDPRPDTQYF
TRBJ1-2,TRBV29-1,NA,few,TGCAGCGTTGAAGGTAGCGCCGGGGGCTATGGCTACACCTTC,CSVEGSAGGYGYTF
TRBJ1-2,TRBV9,NA,few,TGTGCCAGCAGCGTAGCTGAAGGGTGGGGCTACACCTTC,CASSVAEGWGYTF
TRBJ1-1,TRBV12-5,NA,NA,TGTGCTAGTGGCCTGGGCATGAACACTGAAGCTTTCTTT,CASGLGMNTEAFF
TRBJ2-3,TRBV2,TRBD2,NA,TGTGCCAGCAGTTGGGCTAGCGGGGCCGGGGTGGCAGATACGCAGTATTTT,CASSWASGAGVADTQYF
TRBJ2-3,TRBV24-1,NA,NA,TGTGCCACCAGTGTGAGCGAAGCCGAAGATACGCAGTATTTT,CATSVSEAEDTQYF
TRBJ2-5,TRBV10-3,NA,NA,TGTGCCATCAGTGAGTCCAGACAGATGGTGACCCAGTACTTC,CAISESRQMVTQYF
TRBJ1-6,TRBV7-2,NA,few,TGTGCCAGCAGCTTAGGAAGAAGCTCCTATAATTCACCCCTCCACTTT,CASSLGRSSYNSPLHF
TRBJ1-4,TRBV29-1,NA,NA,TGCAGCGTTGGGGCCCCAAGGACGAAAAAACTGTTTTTT,CSVGAPRTKKLFF
TRBJ2-2,TRBV5-1,NA,NA,TGCGCCAGCAGCTCAGTCCGCGAGGGGGAGAACACCGGGGAGCTGTTTTTT,CASSSVREGENTGELFF
TRBJ2-1,TRBV5-1,TRBD2,NA,TGCGCCAGCAGCTGGGGTGGACTAGCGGGGACGAGGGATGAGCAGTTCTTC,CASSWGGLAGTRDEQFF
TRBJ1-1,TRBV10-3,NA,few,TGTGCCATCAGTGAGTCGACATTGGGCGGGATTGGCACTGAAGCTTTCTTT,CAISESTLGGIGTEAFF
TRBJ1-1,TRBV20-1,NA,few,TGCAGTGCGAACGAGGGGGTTTTCTTT,CSANEGVFF
TRBJ2-5,TRBV12-3/TRBV12-4,NA,NA,TGTGCCAGCAGTTATACCCCGTTGACAGGCGGCGATGAGCAGTACTTC,CASSYTPLTGGDEQYF